Below, one T cell receptor beta chain is given with its context. The antigen is not known. These data belong to a study of cytomegalovirus exposure and HLA in healthy donors. Overall study findings and caveats: Later analysis showed most CMV-associated TCR beta chains appearing HLA-restricted. Serostatus for CMV was the only available immune exposure information. Reportedly, TCR beta sequences accurately predicted HLA-A and HLA-B alleles in most subjects.

Though nominally healthy at sampling, donors likely had unrecorded immune exposures. Vbeta (60) and Jbeta (13) primers were used in the PCR. The assay was immunoSEQ multiplex PCR, and TCRdb's table has in-frame clones only and misses some. The sample lists fewer than 130,000 clones, approximately 80% occurring once. V lost 3 bases and J 3 bases, leaving 12 bases between the germline ends. Germline-derived CDR1 and CDR2 are KGHSH and LQKENI. The CDR3 has 14 amino acids. The sequence derives from a woman aged 55-70 years in good health and CMV-seropositive. The specimen sequenced was PBMCs. V is TRBV18 and J is TRBJ2-7; perhaps TRBD2 as D (6 bases). As DNA, the CDR3 is TGTGCCAGCTCACCTCAGGGAGGAATCTACGAGCAGTACTTC. This sequence encodes CASSPQGGIYEQYF.